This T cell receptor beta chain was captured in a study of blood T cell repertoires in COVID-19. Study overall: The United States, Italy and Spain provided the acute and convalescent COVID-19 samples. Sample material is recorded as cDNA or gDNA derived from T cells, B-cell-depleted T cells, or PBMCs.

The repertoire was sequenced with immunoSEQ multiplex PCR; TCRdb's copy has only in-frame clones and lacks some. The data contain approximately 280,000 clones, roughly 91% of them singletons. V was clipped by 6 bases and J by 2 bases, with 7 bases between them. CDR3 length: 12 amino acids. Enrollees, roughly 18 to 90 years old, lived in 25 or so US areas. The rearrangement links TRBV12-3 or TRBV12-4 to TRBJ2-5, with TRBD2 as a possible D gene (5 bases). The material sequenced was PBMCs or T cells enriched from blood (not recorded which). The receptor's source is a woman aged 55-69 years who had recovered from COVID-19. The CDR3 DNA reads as TGTGCCAGCAGGCGGAGGCAAGAGACCCAGTACTTC. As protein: CASRRRQETQYF.